This T cell receptor beta chain was observed in a study of OX40 agonist ivuxolimab in advanced cancers. Measured with immunoSEQ multiplex PCR; TCRdb has only the in-frame clones, and not every one. The sample comprises around 58,000 clones, approximately 94% of which are singletons, and about 19% rests with the top ten. With respect to this clone: Antigen: not known.

Study-level results: Clonal expansion was seen in CD4+ and CD8+ blood T cells by week 6 at 0.1 to 3.0 mg/kg.

The CDR3 runs 15 residues. V lost 5 bases to trimming and J lost 7 bases; unmatched junction nucleotides: 4. Germline V gene data show CDR1 as SGHVS and CDR2 as FNYEAQ. Here the sequenced sample was CD4+ or CD8+ T cells sorted from blood, taken in a trial of the OX40 agonist ivuxolimab. This clonotype originated in an adult with an advanced solid tumor such as melanoma, head and neck, liver or kidney cancer. The genes are TRBV7-6 and TRBJ2-1, with 14 bases fitting TRBD2. The CDR3 is CASSPGLAGVNEQFF. The CDR3 nucleotides read TGTGCCAGCAGCCCGGGACTAGCGGGAGTAAATGAGCAGTTCTTC.